The 21 T cell receptor beta chains reported below all come from one sample, sequenced in a study of shared clonotypes between healthy human individuals. The naive CD8 subset, CD45RO-negative cells positively selected for CCR7, excluded terminally differentiated effector memory CD45RA+ cells. Method: immunoSEQ multiplex PCR; TCRdb's copy keeps in-frame clones and lacks some. The repertoire includes around 600,000 clones, 95% to 98% of them detected once, and 0.3% sits in the top ten. Sequencing was carried out using naive CD8+ T cells sorted from blood. Receptor source: a man aged 30 to 45 in good health.

The gene calls are TRBV10-3 and TRBJ2-6; D is undetermined. Deletions cut 2 bases from V and 0 bases from J, with 5 bases between. The germline V gene encodes CDR1 ENHRY and CDR2 SYGVKD. The CDR3 has 15 residues. CDR3 region: CAISELDSGANVLTF. Written as DNA, the CDR3 is TGTGCCATCAGTGAGCTAGACTCTGGGGCCAACGTCCTGACTTTC.

The CDR3 is CASSLAAGGGETQYF. The CDR3 DNA reads as TGTGCCAGCAGCTTAGCGGCAGGGGGCGGGGAGACCCAGTACTTC. The V call is TRBV7-8, the J call TRBJ2-5; 8 bases line up with TRBD1. This CDR3 comprises 15 residues. The germline V gene encodes CDR1 SGHVS and CDR2 FQNEAQ. With V trimmed by 0 bases and J by 5 bases, 5 bases remained unmatched.

J is TRBJ1-2 and V is TRBV9; 8 positions agree with TRBD1. There are 15 residues in the CDR3. Germline V gives CDR1 SGDLS, CDR2 YYNGEE. V lost 3 bases, J lost 1 base, and 5 bases stayed unmatched. The CDR3 nucleotides read TGTGCCAGCAGCGACCCCAGGGGGCGTAACTATGGCTACACCTTC. It translates to CASSDPRGRNYGYTF.

Written as DNA, the CDR3 is TGTGCCAGCAGCTTAGAACTAGCGGGCGGAACCCAGTACTTC. This translates into CASSLELAGGTQYF. The rearrangement links TRBV7-2 to TRBJ2-5; 9 bases match TRBD2. Germline trimming cut 1 base from V and 8 bases from J; bases unmatched to any gene: 5. The CDR3 is made up of 14 amino acids. CDR1 is SGHTA, CDR2 FQGNSA, per germline.

This clone showed up just once. The V call is TRBV6-5, the J call TRBJ2-1; the D is unclear. The CDR3 extends over 16 amino acids. Germline V gene sequence: CDR1 MNHEY, CDR2 SVGAGI. V lost 0 bases to trimming and J lost 1 base, with 10 bases between them. This CDR3 is CASSYSTRNSYNEQFF. CDR3 bases: TGTGCCAGCAGTTACTCGACAAGGAATTCCTACAATGAGCAGTTCTTC.

The V and J genes are TRBV4-3 and TRBJ2-5; 8 bases map to TRBD1. The V gene's germline CDR1 is LGHNA and CDR2 YSLEER. The CDR3 has 14 amino acids. J lost 3 bases, V lost 3 bases, and 3 bases had no gene match. The CDR3 protein is CASSHLGQEETQYF. The CDR3 nucleotides are TGCGCCAGCAGCCATTTGGGACAGGAAGAGACCCAGTACTTC.

The gene calls are TRBV7-9 and TRBJ1-5, with D uncertain. V was shortened by 5 bases and J by 1 base, with 9 bases between the two germline ends. Germline V gives CDR1 SEHNR, CDR2 FQNEAQ (reference sequence). This CDR3 is built from 14 residues. The CDR3 DNA sequence: TGTGCCAGCAGCCCGGACTTAAGCAATCAGCCCCAGCATTTT. Translated, it gives CASSPDLSNQPQHF.

The V and J genes are TRBV27 and TRBJ2-3, with unresolved D. Germline assignment: CDR1 MNHEY and CDR2 SMNVEV (reference sequence). This CDR3 has 13 amino acids. The V gene lost 4 bases and the J gene lost 2 bases, with 7 bases spanning the gap. CDR3 loop: CASSSRVTDTQYF. The CDR3 DNA reads as TGTGCCAGCAGTTCCAGAGTCACAGATACGCAGTATTTT.

CDR3 region: CASSIMGGEPQHF. CDR3 bases: TGTGCCAGTAGTATAATGGGAGGAGAGCCCCAGCATTTT. The rearrangement links TRBV19 to TRBJ1-5; D gene uncertain. V lost 2 bases, J lost 8 bases, and 10 bases lay in between. The CDR3 extends over 13 amino acids. Germline-derived CDR1 and CDR2 are LNHDA and SQIVND (reference sequence).

The chain carries TRBV29-1 and TRBJ2-1; TRBD1 or TRBD2 may be the D gene (5 bases each). CDR1 SQVTM and CDR2 ANQGSEA come from the germline V gene. V gave up 7 bases and J gave up 8 bases, with 15 bases separating them. The CDR3 has 12 residues. The CDR3 loop is CSATLGRDEQFF. The DNA of the CDR3 is TGCAGCGCGACCTTGGGGCGGGATGAGCAGTTCTTC.

The chain employs TRBV19 and TRBJ2-2; D possibly corresponds to TRBD2 (5 bases). V was pared by 4 bases and J by 4 bases, with 10 bases between. CDR1 and CDR2 (germline): LNHDA, SQIVND (reference sequence). The CDR3 is made up of 14 amino acids. This CDR3 reads CASSNEGITGELFF. Written as DNA, the CDR3 is TGTGCCAGTAGTAATGAGGGAATCACCGGGGAGCTGTTTTTT.

V is TRBV5-1 and J is TRBJ2-2; TRBD2 agrees at 13 bases. Germline loops: CDR1 SGHRS, CDR2 YFSETQ. This CDR3 region has 18 residues. After removal of 4 bases from V and 4 bases from J, the junction contained 10 bases not matched to a gene. The CDR3 loop is CASSLELAGGPGTGELFF. CDR3 in DNA: TGCGCCAGCAGCCTAGAACTAGCGGGAGGGCCTGGCACCGGGGAGCTGTTTTTT.

V gene TRBV6-6 combines with J gene TRBJ2-4, with D possibly being TRBD1 or TRBD2 (5 bases each). V lost 5 bases and J 1 base, leaving 15 bases between the germline ends. Per germline, CDR1 MNHNY and CDR2 SVGAGI (reference sequence). The CDR3 extends over 16 amino acids. The CDR3 region is CASSPRLGEAKNIQYF. CDR3 DNA: TGTGCCAGCAGTCCTCGCCTAGGGGAGGCCAAAAACATTCAGTACTTC.

The J gene is TRBJ2-7, the V gene TRBV6-6; D is perhaps TRBD2 (5 bases). With 7 bases removed from V and 4 bases from J, the gap between germline ends came to 14 bases. CDR3 length: 13 residues. CDR1 is MNHNY and CDR2 is SVGAGI in the germline V gene (reference sequence). The CDR3: CASTESGIYEQYF. DNA for the CDR3: TGTGCCAGCACTGAATCGGGGATATACGAGCAGTACTTC.

V usage is TRBV29-1 and J usage is TRBJ1-1; TRBD1 agrees at 9 bases. The CDR3 is 14 residues long. V gave up 8 bases and J gave up 4 bases; unmatched junction bases: 11. CDR1 SQVTM and CDR2 ANQGSEA come from the germline V gene. Here the CDR3 reads CSPWDRARGTEAFF. DNA for the CDR3: TGCAGCCCCTGGGACAGGGCGAGGGGCACTGAAGCTTTCTTT.

This chain links TRBV30 with TRBJ2-7; 11 bases line up with TRBD2. The CDR3 loop spans 16 amino acids. V was clipped by 0 bases and J by 2 bases; unmatched bases: 6. The germline CDR1 and CDR2 sequences are GTSNPN and SVGIG (reference sequence). This chain's CDR3 is CAWSVLAGVHPYEQYF. In DNA form, the CDR3 reads TGTGCCTGGAGTGTACTAGCGGGAGTCCACCCCTACGAGCAGTACTTC.

The chain is built from TRBV5-1 and TRBJ2-5, with D unresolved. CDR3 length equals 12 residues. Germline V CDR1 and CDR2: SGHRS, YFSETQ. V was pared by 2 bases and J by 5 bases, with 7 bases between. CDR3: CASSLYGETQYF. The CDR3 nucleotides read TGCGCCAGCAGCTTATACGGGGAGACCCAGTACTTC.

The V gene is TRBV2, the J gene TRBJ1-5; D unclear. The CDR3 extends over 15 amino acids. The ends were cut back, 2 bases at V and 1 base at J, with 9 bases in the middle. Germline values: CDR1 SNHLY, CDR2 FYNNEI. The CDR3 DNA reads TGTGCCAGCAGTGAACGCCAGAGGAGCAATCAGCCCCAGCATTTT. It specifies CASSERQRSNQPQHF.

The rearrangement joins TRBV25-1 to TRBJ2-5, with D unclear. Trimming took off 3 bases at V and 13 bases at J, with 9 bases between the two ends. This CDR3 spans 10 amino acids. Looked up from germline, CDR1 is MGHDK and CDR2 is SYGVNS. Written as DNA, the CDR3 is TGTGCCAGCAGTGAGGCCCAGTGGTACTTC. As protein: CASSEAQWYF.

The chain couples TRBV11-2 to TRBJ2-7, with TRBD1 matching over 10 bases. J lost 5 bases, V lost 8 bases, and 6 bases had no gene match. Germline lookup yields CDR1 SGHAT and CDR2 FQNNGV. The length of the CDR3 is 13 residues. The CDR3 loop is CASSGTGAHEQYF. The CDR3 DNA is TGTGCCAGCTCAGGGACAGGGGCGCACGAGCAGTACTTC. The whole variable domain, remainder taken from reference TRBV11-2 and TRBJ2-7, is EAGVAQSPRYKIIEKRQSVAFWCNPISGHATLYWYQQILGQGPKLLIQFQNNGVVDDSQLPKDRFSAERLKGVDSTLKIQPAKLEDSAVYLCASSGTGAHEQYFGPGTRLTVT.

The chain employs TRBV6-5 and TRBJ2-2; 8 positions match TRBD1. Germline V gives CDR1 MNHEY, CDR2 SVGAGI. The CDR3 runs to 16 residues. The trim removed 0 bases at V and 12 bases at J, leaving 12 bases unmatched. This chain's CDR3 is CASSYSNPGGEWKLFF. CDR3 DNA: TGTGCCAGCAGTTACTCGAACCCAGGGGGCGAGTGGAAGCTGTTTTTT.